This TCR beta chain was sequenced for a study of blood T cell repertoires in COVID-19. Overall study: The origin of the acute and convalescent COVID-19 samples was the United States, Italy and Spain.

Some clones are missing from TCRdb's copy, which holds only in-frame ones; the method was immunoSEQ multiplex PCR. The data show about 180,000 clones, with around 85% seen just once and 8% to 10% held by the top ten. Germline CDR1 and CDR2: MNHEY and SVGAGI. This CDR3 contains 15 residues. V trimming: 6 bases; J trimming: 5 bases; junction bases outside the gene matches: 6. The chain joins TRBV6-5 to TRBJ2-4; 11 bases line up with TRBD2. Input material: peripheral blood. This TCR derives from a man in his fifties or sixties with active or convalescent COVID-19. CDR3 coding DNA: TGTGCCAGCAGGTTTAGCGGGAGGGGTGAAAACATTCAGTACTTC. It yields the protein CASRFSGRGENIQYF.